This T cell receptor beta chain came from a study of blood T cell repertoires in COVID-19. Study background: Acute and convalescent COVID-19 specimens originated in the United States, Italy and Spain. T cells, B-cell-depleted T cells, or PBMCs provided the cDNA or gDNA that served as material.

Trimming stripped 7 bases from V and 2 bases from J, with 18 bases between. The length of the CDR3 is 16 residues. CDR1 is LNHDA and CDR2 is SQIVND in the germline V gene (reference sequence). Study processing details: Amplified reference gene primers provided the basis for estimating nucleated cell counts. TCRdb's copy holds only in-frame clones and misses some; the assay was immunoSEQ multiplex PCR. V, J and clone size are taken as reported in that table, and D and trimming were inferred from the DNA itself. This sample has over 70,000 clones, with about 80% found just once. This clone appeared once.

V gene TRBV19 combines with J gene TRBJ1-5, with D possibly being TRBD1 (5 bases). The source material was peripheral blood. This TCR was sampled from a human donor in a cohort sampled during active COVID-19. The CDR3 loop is CASNLSVGGRNQPQHF. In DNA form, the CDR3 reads TGTGCCAGTAACCTCAGTGTCGGGGGACGCAATCAGCCCCAGCATTTT.